Here is one TCR beta chain with its context. What it binds is unknown. CD8+ and CD4+ blood T cells underwent TCR beta sequencing. TEMRA cells were enriched by FACS, while CD8+ and CD4+ T cells were obtained through a negative isolation that was performed magnetically. CDR3 length: 16 amino acids. Per the germline V gene, CDR1 is SSHAT and CDR2 is FNYEAQ (reference sequence). Germline trimming cut 1 base from V and 9 bases from J; bases unmatched to any gene: 10. With random hexamers, roughly 0.5 to 1 ug RNA was reverse transcribed. An immunoSEQ multiplex PCR generated amplified TCR beta CDR3 products spanning 54 Vbeta and 13 Jbeta. MiXCR, run by TCRdb on the immunoSEQ multiplex PCR reads, gives a single entry per CDR3 protein. The sample has under 250,000 distinct CDR3 sequences; 90% to 95% are singletons. This sample was included in a study of CD8 T cells in Susac syndrome. Whole-study results and caveats: The study conceded that its TCR sequencing and HLA analysis involved relatively few individuals.

This receptor was identified in a human donor with multiple sclerosis. The V and J genes are TRBV7-7 and TRBJ2-1; 9 positions match TRBD2. The sample consisted of CD4+ T cells from PBMCs. CDR3 sequence (DNA): TGTGCCAGCAGCTTAGGAGGCGCGGGGGGGCGAGGTGAGCAGTTCTTC. It translates to CASSLGGAGGRGEQFF.